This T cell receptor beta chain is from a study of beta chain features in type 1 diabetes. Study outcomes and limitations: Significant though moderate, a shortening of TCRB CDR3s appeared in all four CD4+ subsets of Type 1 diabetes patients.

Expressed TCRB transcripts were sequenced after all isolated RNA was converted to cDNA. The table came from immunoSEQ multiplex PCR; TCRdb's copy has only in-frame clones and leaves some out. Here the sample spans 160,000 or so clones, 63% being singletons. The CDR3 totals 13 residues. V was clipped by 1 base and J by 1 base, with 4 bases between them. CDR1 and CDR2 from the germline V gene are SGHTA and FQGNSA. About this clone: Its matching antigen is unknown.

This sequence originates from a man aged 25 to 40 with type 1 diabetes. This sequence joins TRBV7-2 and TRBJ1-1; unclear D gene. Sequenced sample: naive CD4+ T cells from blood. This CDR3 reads CASSLVQNTEAFF. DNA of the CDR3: TGTGCCAGCAGCTTAGTACAGAACACTGAAGCTTTCTTT.